Listed below are T cell receptor beta chains from one sample, sequenced in a study of cytomegalovirus exposure and HLA in healthy donors. Sequencing was performed with immunoSEQ multiplex PCR; in TCRdb, only in-frame clones are kept and a portion is missing. The sample shows over 150,000 clones, about 81% of them seen only once. Sequencing was carried out using PBMCs. The receptor set was obtained from a woman aged 18-29 years in good health and CMV-seronegative. The CDR3 runs from the conserved cysteine through the conserved F or W. The D gene is left open where the match is weak. The size field is filled for only some rows; it gives once, few, many or a size class.

CDR3 DNA: TGTGCCAGCTCACTCGGGACACTAAATAGCAATCAGCCCCAGCATTTT; CDR3 protein: CASSLGTLNSNQPQHF; clone size: -; J gene: TRBJ1-5; V gene: TRBV18; D gene: -
CDR3 DNA: TGTGCCAGCAGTAGGGACAGGGGTCAGCCCCAGCATTTT; CDR3 protein: CASSRDRGQPQHF; clone size: -; J gene: TRBJ1-5; V gene: TRBV27; D gene: TRBD1
CDR3 DNA: TGTGCCAGCAGCGTACCTTGGACAGGGACTAGCAATCAGCCCCAGCATTTT; CDR3 protein: CASSVPWTGTSNQPQHF; clone size: -; J gene: TRBJ1-5; V gene: TRBV2; D gene: TRBD1
CDR3 DNA: TGTGCCAGTAGTACCGACGGCAGGGTTGGTCAGCCCCAGCATTTT; CDR3 protein: CASSTDGRVGQPQHF; clone size: -; J gene: TRBJ1-5; V gene: TRBV19; D gene: -
CDR3 DNA: TGCGCCAGCAGCCGAAAACCGGACAGGGCGGAGACCCAGTACTTC; CDR3 protein: CASSRKPDRAETQYF; clone size: -; J gene: TRBJ2-5; V gene: TRBV4-1; D gene: TRBD1
CDR3 DNA: TGTGCCAGCAGCTTGCGTCTAGCGGGGGGCACAGATACGCAGTATTTT; CDR3 protein: CASSLRLAGGTDTQYF; clone size: -; J gene: TRBJ2-3; V gene: TRBV5-4; D gene: TRBD2
CDR3 DNA: TGTGCCAGCAGTTCGGGAACCATTTACGAGCAGTACTTC; CDR3 protein: CASSSGTIYEQYF; clone size: -; J gene: TRBJ2-7; V gene: TRBV28; D gene: -
CDR3 DNA: TGTGCCAGCAGCTTGGGGGCGGAGGACGAGCAGTACTTC; CDR3 protein: CASSLGAEDEQYF; clone size: once; J gene: TRBJ2-7; V gene: TRBV5-6; D gene: -
CDR3 DNA: TGTGCCAGTAGTACAGACAGGGGAGGGGAGCAGTACTTC; CDR3 protein: CASSTDRGGEQYF; clone size: -; J gene: TRBJ2-7; V gene: TRBV19; D gene: -
CDR3 DNA: TGTGCCAGCAGTGAATGGTCAGGGGGCAGGGAAGATACGCAGTATTTT; CDR3 protein: CASSEWSGGREDTQYF; clone size: many; J gene: TRBJ2-3; V gene: TRBV25-1; D gene: TRBD1
CDR3 DNA: TGTGCCTGGAGGGGACAGGCATACAATGAGCAGTTCTTC; CDR3 protein: CAWRGQAYNEQFF; clone size: -; J gene: TRBJ2-1; V gene: TRBV30; D gene: TRBD1
CDR3 DNA: TGTGCCAGCTCACCAAGCGCCAGCTATAATTCACCCCTCCACTTT; CDR3 protein: CASSPSASYNSPLHF; clone size: -; J gene: TRBJ1-6; V gene: TRBV18; D gene: -
CDR3 DNA: TGTGCCAGCAGCTCCCCCGCTCGGGGGGCGTACGGCTACACCTTC; CDR3 protein: CASSSPARGAYGYTF; clone size: -; J gene: TRBJ1-2; V gene: TRBV7-9; D gene: -
CDR3 DNA: TGTGCCTGGAGTGTCCGCGGGAGCAACGTTGAGCAGTTCTTC; CDR3 protein: CAWSVRGSNVEQFF; clone size: -; J gene: TRBJ2-1; V gene: TRBV30; D gene: TRBD2
CDR3 DNA: TGTGCCAGCAGCGGGGGACTAGCGGGAGTTGTGCAGTACTTC; CDR3 protein: CASSGGLAGVVQYF; clone size: -; J gene: TRBJ2-7; V gene: TRBV5-4; D gene: TRBD2
CDR3 DNA: TGTGCCAGCAGCGTAGCCAGGGCCGGGTCACCCCTCCACTTT; CDR3 protein: CASSVARAGSPLHF; clone size: once; J gene: TRBJ1-6; V gene: TRBV9; D gene: -
CDR3 DNA: TGTGCCAGCAGGAGGACTAGCGGTGAGCAGTTCTTC; CDR3 protein: CASRRTSGEQFF; clone size: -; J gene: TRBJ2-1; V gene: TRBV28; D gene: TRBD2
CDR3 DNA: TGTGCCACCAAGGGTCTTCAGGGTCTGAACACTGAAGCTTTCTTT; CDR3 protein: CATKGLQGLNTEAFF; clone size: -; J gene: TRBJ1-1; V gene: TRBV27; D gene: -
CDR3 DNA: TGTGCCCTGCAGGGGGCCTCTGAAAAACTGTTTTTT; CDR3 protein: CALQGASEKLFF; clone size: -; J gene: TRBJ1-4; V gene: TRBV7-9; D gene: TRBD1
CDR3 DNA: TGTTCCAGCAGCTTAGGTTGGTTACGGCCAGGGAACTATGGCTACACCTTC; CDR3 protein: CSSSLGWLRPGNYGYTF; clone size: once; J gene: TRBJ1-2; V gene: TRBV7-9; D gene: -
CDR3 DNA: TGTGCCAGCAGTTTATCCAGGCGGACAGTCGACAGCAATCAGCCCCAGCATTTT; CDR3 protein: CASSLSRRTVDSNQPQHF; clone size: -; J gene: TRBJ1-5; V gene: TRBV27; D gene: -
CDR3 DNA: TGTGCCAGTAGTATAGTTTCCGGACTTATCTACGAGCAGTACTTC; CDR3 protein: CASSIVSGLIYEQYF; clone size: -; J gene: TRBJ2-7; V gene: TRBV19; D gene: -
CDR3 DNA: TGTGCCAGCAGCTTTGAGGGGGACTACGAGCAGTACTTC; CDR3 protein: CASSFEGDYEQYF; clone size: -; J gene: TRBJ2-7; V gene: TRBV11-1; D gene: -
CDR3 DNA: TGCGCCAGCAGCCAAGATTACGGCCGGCGGGGGTCTTTCTTT; CDR3 protein: CASSQDYGRRGSFF; clone size: -; J gene: TRBJ1-1; V gene: TRBV4-1; D gene: -
CDR3 DNA: TGTGCCAGCAGCCCACCGGGGGACCGTAGCAATCAGCCCCAGCATTTT; CDR3 protein: CASSPPGDRSNQPQHF; clone size: once; J gene: TRBJ1-5; V gene: TRBV7-9; D gene: -
CDR3 DNA: TGCGCCAGCAGCCATGGACAGGGGGCAGGATATCAGCCCCAGCATTTT; CDR3 protein: CASSHGQGAGYQPQHF; clone size: once; J gene: TRBJ1-5; V gene: TRBV4-1; D gene: TRBD1
CDR3 DNA: TGTGCCAGCAGCCAAGATACCGGGATCGATTCACCCCTCCACTTT; CDR3 protein: CASSQDTGIDSPLHF; clone size: few; J gene: TRBJ1-6; V gene: TRBV4-2; D gene: -
CDR3 DNA: TGTGCCAGCAGGATGGACAGTCTCAATCAGCCCCAGCATTTT; CDR3 protein: CASRMDSLNQPQHF; clone size: few; J gene: TRBJ1-5; V gene: TRBV2; D gene: -
CDR3 DNA: TGCGCCAGCAGCCAGAACGAGCGGGGCGGGAGCACCGGGGAGCTGTTTTTT; CDR3 protein: CASSQNERGGSTGELFF; clone size: -; J gene: TRBJ2-2; V gene: TRBV4-1; D gene: TRBD2
CDR3 DNA: TGTGCCAGCAGTGAAGCTGGTCAGTCGAACACTGAAGCTTTCTTT; CDR3 protein: CASSEAGQSNTEAFF; clone size: -; J gene: TRBJ1-1; V gene: TRBV2; D gene: -
CDR3 DNA: TGTGCCACGCGGGGCCCCCTCAATAATTCACCCCTCCACTTT; CDR3 protein: CATRGPLNNSPLHF; clone size: -; J gene: TRBJ1-6; V gene: TRBV27; D gene: -
CDR3 DNA: TGTGCCACCAACCCCGGGACAGGCCTTCGGGAGCAGTACTTC; CDR3 protein: CATNPGTGLREQYF; clone size: -; J gene: TRBJ2-5; V gene: TRBV28; D gene: TRBD1
CDR3 DNA: TGTGCCAGCAGCTTCACCGGGACAGGCGCCTACAATGAGCAGTTCTTC; CDR3 protein: CASSFTGTGAYNEQFF; clone size: -; J gene: TRBJ2-1; V gene: TRBV5-6; D gene: TRBD1
CDR3 DNA: TGTGCCATCAGTGGCCTCCCCACCGAGCAGTACTTC; CDR3 protein: CAISGLPTEQYF; clone size: -; J gene: TRBJ2-7; V gene: TRBV10-3; D gene: -
CDR3 DNA: TGTGCCAGCAGTTTTACTGGGCCGCAGAACAACGATGAGCAGTTCTTC; CDR3 protein: CASSFTGPQNNDEQFF; clone size: -; J gene: TRBJ2-1; V gene: TRBV27; D gene: -
CDR3 DNA: TGTGCCAGCAGCTCGAATCTAGCGGGAGGTCCGCAGTTCTTC; CDR3 protein: CASSSNLAGGPQFF; clone size: -; J gene: TRBJ2-1; V gene: TRBV7-3; D gene: TRBD2
CDR3 DNA: TGCGCCAGCAGCTTGGGCAGGGGGACCGGGGAGCTGTTTTTT; CDR3 protein: CASSLGRGTGELFF; clone size: -; J gene: TRBJ2-2; V gene: TRBV5-1; D gene: TRBD1
CDR3 DNA: TGTGCCAGCAGGCCGACAGGGGGCTCCTACGAGCAGTACTTC; CDR3 protein: CASRPTGGSYEQYF; clone size: -; J gene: TRBJ2-7; V gene: TRBV2; D gene: TRBD1
CDR3 DNA: TGTTCCAGCATTGGGGGGTCGTATGAAGCTTTCTTT; CDR3 protein: CSSIGGSYEAFF; clone size: -; J gene: TRBJ1-1; V gene: TRBV7-9; D gene: -
CDR3 DNA: TGCGCCAGCAGCCCCCTGCCAGGGGGCGGGAAAGAGACCCAGTACTTC; CDR3 protein: CASSPLPGGGKETQYF; clone size: once; J gene: TRBJ2-5; V gene: TRBV5-1; D gene: TRBD1
CDR3 DNA: TGCGCCAGCAGCCAAGGGAGGGGGCGGAACACTGAAGCTTTCTTT; CDR3 protein: CASSQGRGRNTEAFF; clone size: -; J gene: TRBJ1-1; V gene: TRBV4-1; D gene: TRBD1
CDR3 DNA: TGTGCCAGCAGTTACTCTACCCAGGGCAATCAGCCCCAGCATTTT; CDR3 protein: CASSYSTQGNQPQHF; clone size: -; J gene: TRBJ1-5; V gene: TRBV6-5; D gene: -
CDR3 DNA: TGTGCCAGCAGGGCGGACAGGTGGTTATCTAGGGCCCAGTACTTC; CDR3 protein: CASRADRWLSRAQYF; clone size: -; J gene: TRBJ2-5; V gene: TRBV6-5; D gene: TRBD1
CDR3 DNA: TGTGCCAGCAGCTCGACTAGCGGGAGTACCCTAAACAATGAGCAGTTCTTC; CDR3 protein: CASSSTSGSTLNNEQFF; clone size: -; J gene: TRBJ2-1; V gene: TRBV27; D gene: TRBD2